These T cell receptor beta chains were read from a single sample in a study of T-cell reconstitution after alpha-beta-depleted transplantation in children. Using its own MiXCR run on the PCR reads, TCRdb lists one record per CDR3 protein. The sample consists of about 32,000 distinct CDR3 sequences, approximately 6.9% of them appearing once. The sequences come from peripheral blood, collected 60 days after TCRalphabeta/CD19-depleted stem cell transplant. The source of these receptors is a child younger than two who had a stem cell transplant for acute myeloid leukemia, so the T cells may come from the graft donor. The CDR3 runs from the conserved cysteine through the conserved F or W. Each record gives: V gene, J gene, D gene, clone size, CDR3 protein, CDR3 DNA. A D gene is named only where the DNA matches it firmly. Clone size appears in some rows only: once, few, many, or a class for an expanded clone.

TRBV6-5	TRBJ2-2	TRBD2	many	CASSYASGGGGTGELFF	TGTGCCAGCAGTTACGCTAGCGGGGGGGGAGGCACCGGGGAGCTGTTTTTT
TRBV6-6	TRBJ1-4	-	many	CASRTNVGLFF	TGTGCCAGCAGAACCAACGTGGGACTGTTTTTT
TRBV4-3	TRBJ1-5	-	many	CASSQDRIRANQPQHF	TGCGCCAGCAGCCAAGATAGGATCAGGGCTAATCAGCCCCAGCATTTT
TRBV4-2	TRBJ2-7	TRBD2	few	CASRGRLAGGPGSYEQYF	TGTGCCAGCAGAGGCCGACTAGCGGGAGGGCCTGGCTCCTACGAGCAGTACTTC
TRBV11-1	TRBJ2-7	TRBD1	-	CASSRQGFFYEQYF	TGTGCCAGCAGCCGACAGGGATTTTTCTACGAGCAGTACTTC
TRBV24-1	TRBJ2-1	-	many	CATSDQSSYNEQFF	TGTGCCACCAGTGATCAGAGCTCCTACAATGAGCAGTTCTTC
TRBV20-1	TRBJ2-7	-	many	CSAESGEVGSYEQYF	TGCAGTGCTGAATCCGGCGAGGTCGGCTCCTACGAGCAGTACTTC
TRBV4-3	TRBJ2-7	-	many	CASSQDGGSYEQYF	TGCGCCAGCAGCCAAGACGGCGGCTCCTACGAGCAGTACTTC
TRBV7-2	TRBJ2-7	-	many	CASSLGAPYEQYF	TGTGCCAGCAGCTTAGGGGCGCCCTACGAGCAGTACTTC
TRBV4-2	TRBJ2-7	-	-	CAMGPRFISQGWPTYEQYF	TGTGCCATGGGCCCCCGGTTCATATCACAGGGATGGCCTACCTACGAGCAGTACTTC
TRBV3-1	TRBJ2-7	TRBD1	many	CASSQITRDRAAHEQYF	TGTGCCAGCAGCCAGATAACCCGGGACAGGGCGGCCCACGAGCAGTACTTC
TRBV5-1	TRBJ2-7	-	many	CASSLNGFREQYF	TGCGCCAGCAGCTTAAATGGGTTCCGCGAGCAGTACTTC
TRBV6-2/TRBV6-3	TRBJ2-2	-	-	CASSYIDPGELFF	TGTGCCAGCAGTTACATAGACCCCGGGGAGCTGTTTTTT
TRBV30	TRBJ1-2	-	-	CAWSETNYGYTF	TGTGCCTGGAGTGAAACTAACTATGGCTACACCTTC
TRBV4-2	TRBJ2-5	-	many	CASSQVSAKGTKETQYF	TGTGCCAGCAGCCAAGTATCGGCTAAGGGGACCAAAGAGACCCAGTACTTC
TRBV5-1	TRBJ2-1	-	many	CASMGGGGILEQFF	TGCGCCAGCATGGGGGGGGGCGGGATCCTCGAGCAGTTCTTC
TRBV12-3/TRBV12-4	TRBJ2-5	-	many	CASSLGGGGKTQYF	TGTGCCAGCAGTCTGGGGGGGGGCGGGAAGACCCAGTACTTC
TRBV12-3/TRBV12-4	TRBJ2-5	-	many	CASMDGNVETQYF	TGTGCCAGCATGGACGGGAACGTTGAGACCCAGTACTTC
TRBV12-3/TRBV12-4	TRBJ2-7	-	medium-sized	CASSLVSATYEQYF	TGTGCCAGCAGTTTGGTCAGTGCCACCTACGAGCAGTACTTC
TRBV12-3/TRBV12-4	TRBJ2-3	-	many	CASSPWRSGADTQYF	TGTGCCAGCAGCCCATGGAGGTCCGGTGCAGATACGCAGTATTTT